A single sample is the source of the 23 T cell receptor beta chains below, sequenced in a study of cytomegalovirus exposure and HLA in healthy donors (dated by TCRdb to about 2017). The receptor library was made with the immunoSEQ multiplex PCR assay. Drawn from immuneACCESS, this table holds only the in-frame rearrangements with V and J called that TCRdb kept. Clones are partly lost; checked studies trace under half to an unresolved V gene and leave the rest unexplained. The sample table records around 34,000 clones; about 93% of these occur just once. The leading ten clones occupy about 3% of the sample. Material: PBMCs. The origin of the receptors is a man between 18 and 35 years old in good health and CMV-seronegative.

Details on this clone: Other DNA sequences within the sample encode an identical CDR3. The CDR3 sequence: CASSLAKGANYGYTF. CDR3 nucleotide sequence: TGCGCCAGCAGCTTGGCGAAGGGGGCTAACTATGGCTACACCTTC. V is TRBV5-1 and J is TRBJ1-2, with D possibly being TRBD1 (6 bases). Trimming took 0 bases from V and 0 from J, leaving 9 bases between them. The CDR3 extends over 15 amino acids. Germline loops: CDR1 SGHRS, CDR2 YFSETQ.

The CDR3 nucleotides are TGTGCCAGTAGTATCCCAGGGGACACTGAAGCTTTCTTT. Protein: CASSIPGDTEAFF. V gene TRBV19 combines with J gene TRBJ1-1; perhaps TRBD1 as D (6 bases). CDR3 length: 13 residues. Germline V gives CDR1 LNHDA, CDR2 SQIVND (reference sequence). V was trimmed by 3 bases and J by 3 bases, leaving 8 bases between them.

The chain recombines TRBV5-1 with TRBJ2-6, with D unresolved. CDR3 size: 16 residues. CDR1 is SGHRS and CDR2 is YFSETQ in the germline V gene. V was clipped by 0 bases and J by 4 bases, with 11 bases between them. DNA for the CDR3: TGCGCCAGCAGCTTGGCACGGGTTACGGGGGCCAACGTCCTGACTTTC. It translates to CASSLARVTGANVLTF. The full variable domain, in which reference TRBV5-1 and TRBJ2-6 provide the parts outside the CDR3, is KAGVTQTPRYLIKTRGQQVTLSCSPISGHRSVSWYQQTPGQGLQFLFEYFSETQRNKGNFPGRFSGRQFSNSRSEMNVSTLELGDSALYLCASSLARVTGANVLTFGAGSRLTVL.

The rearrangement links TRBV2 to TRBJ2-1; 16 nucleotides line up with TRBD2. CDR3 size: 16 residues. Germline V gene data show CDR1 as SNHLY and CDR2 as FYNNEI. V was pared by 2 bases and J by 7 bases, with 2 bases of the junction left unmatched. CDR3 amino acids: CASSEWGLAGGNEQFF. The CDR3 nucleotides read TGTGCCAGCAGTGAATGGGGACTAGCGGGGGGGAATGAGCAGTTCTTC.

This clone appeared a single time. The V and J genes are TRBV6-5 and TRBJ2-1; D ambiguous. CDR1 is MNHEY and CDR2 is SVGAGI in the germline V gene. Trimming removed 5 bases at V and 2 bases at J, with 4 bases between. The length of the CDR3 is 12 residues. For the CDR3, the DNA is TGTGCCAGCAGTCAGACCTACAATGAGCAGTTCTTC. Protein product: CASSQTYNEQFF.

The genes are TRBV7-3 and TRBJ2-2; TRBD2 is a possible D gene (5 bases). V lost 1 base to trimming and J lost 5 bases, with 11 bases between them. Germline V lookup: CDR1 SGHTA, CDR2 FQGTGA. This CDR3 region has 15 residues. The CDR3 sequence: CASSLSGSGTGELFF. The CDR3 bases are TGTGCCAGCAGCTTAAGTGGGAGCGGTACCGGGGAGCTGTTTTTT.

The gene calls are TRBV19 and TRBJ1-2, with 7 positions matching TRBD1. The CDR3 covers 14 residues. From germline, CDR1 is LNHDA and CDR2 SQIVND (reference sequence). V was pared by 5 bases and J by 7 bases, with 10 bases of the junction left unmatched. The DNA of the CDR3 is TGTGCCAGTAGTCCCCAGGGGGAAGCAGGTGGCTACACCTTC. Translating gives CASSPQGEAGGYTF.

The CDR3, as DNA: TGTGCCAGCAGCGTAGGTGGGTCTAGCTTTCGAGAGACCCAGTACTTC. This translates into CASSVGGSSFRETQYF. V gene TRBV9 combines with J gene TRBJ2-5; D is possibly TRBD2 (5 bases). Germline CDR1 is SGDLS and CDR2 is YYNGEE. V was clipped by 0 bases and J by 4 bases, with 16 bases between them. The CDR3 contains 16 residues.

The chain couples TRBV2 to TRBJ1-2; possibly TRBD1 for D (5 bases). Germline assignment: CDR1 SNHLY and CDR2 FYNNEI. The CDR3 spans 13 residues. With 4 bases removed from V and 4 bases from J, the gap between germline ends came to 10 bases. The CDR3 is CASSVEGIYGYTF. The CDR3 nucleotides are TGTGCCAGCAGTGTGGAGGGGATCTATGGCTACACCTTC.

J is TRBJ2-3 and V is TRBV7-6, with 11 bases lining up with TRBD1. The V segment lost 5 bases and the J segment 4 bases; nucleotides outside the gene matches: 5. Germline V gene data show CDR1 as SGHVS and CDR2 as FNYEAQ. CDR3 size: 15 residues. Written as DNA, the CDR3 is TGTGCCAGCAGCCCTGGACAGGGGGCCGCAGATACGCAGTATTTT. Encoded protein: CASSPGQGAADTQYF.

The chain joins TRBV6-5 to TRBJ2-7; D might be TRBD1 (6 bases). V was shortened by 5 bases and J by 0 bases, with 14 bases between the two germline ends. This CDR3 spans 15 amino acids. In germline, CDR1 is MNHEY, CDR2 SVGAGI. The CDR3 coding sequence is TGTGCCAGCAGTAAGGACAGTACGAGCTCCTACGAGCAGTACTTC. Protein product: CASSKDSTSSYEQYF.

This CDR3 reads CASSEALWTEETQYF. CDR3 DNA sequence: TGTGCCAGCAGTGAAGCGCTTTGGACAGAAGAGACCCAGTACTTC. The rearrangement uses TRBV2 and TRBJ2-5; TRBD1 is a possible D gene (6 bases). CDR3 length equals 15 residues. The germline V gene has CDR1 SNHLY and CDR2 FYNNEI. Trimming shortened V by 0 bases and J by 3 bases, and 11 bases separated the two germline ends.

This clone has a single count. The CDR3 DNA reads as TGTGCCAGCAGTCGTAGCGGGAGGGCCTACAATGAGCAGTTCTTC. Its translation: CASSRSGRAYNEQFF. The chain links TRBV6-6 to TRBJ2-1, with 11 nucleotides matching TRBD2. The V and J ends lost 5 bases and 2 bases, in that order; junction bases with no gene match: 2. This CDR3 region has 15 residues. Germline V gene lookup returns CDR1 MNHNY and CDR2 SVGAGI (reference sequence).

The V call is TRBV11-2, the J call TRBJ2-7; D call uncertain. The CDR3 runs to 15 residues. Germline-derived CDR1 and CDR2 are SGHAT and FQNNGV. V lost 1 base and J 7 bases, leaving 17 bases between the germline ends. The CDR3 is CASSLVSPPLWEQYF. The CDR3 DNA reads TGTGCCAGCAGCTTAGTGTCCCCCCCTCTATGGGAGCAGTACTTC. The whole variable domain, filled in from reference TRBV11-2 and TRBJ2-7, reads EAGVAQSPRYKIIEKRQSVAFWCNPISGHATLYWYQQILGQGPKLLIQFQNNGVVDDSQLPKDRFSAERLKGVDSTLKIQPAKLEDSAVYLCASSLVSPPLWEQYFGPGTRLTVT.

The chain combines TRBV2 with TRBJ1-2; 7 nucleotides align to TRBD1. J was trimmed by 4 bases and V by 6 bases; bases with no gene match: 11. Per the germline V gene, CDR1 is SNHLY and CDR2 is FYNNEI. This CDR3 has 15 amino acids. CDR3 loop: CASSDRTGDTYGYTF. CDR3 nucleotide sequence: TGTGCCAGCAGCGATCGGACAGGTGATACCTATGGCTACACCTTC.

This clone was recorded only once. The CDR3 here is CASSLGQGTRNQPQHF. CDR3 DNA sequence: TGTGCCAGCAGCTTGGGACAGGGGACACGCAATCAGCCCCAGCATTTT. J is TRBJ1-5 and V is TRBV5-8; TRBD1 aligns across 8 bases. This CDR3 has 16 amino acids. Looked up from germline, CDR1 is SGHTS and CDR2 is YDEGEE. Trimming cost V 0 bases and J 2 bases; bases outside gene matches: 4.

CDR3 in DNA: TGTGCCAGCAGCGTAGAGACAGGGAAGGGCTATGGCTACACCTTC. This codes for CASSVETGKGYGYTF. V is TRBV9 and J is TRBJ1-2; 7 bases are shared with TRBD1. The CDR3 length is 15 residues. The V gene's germline CDR1 is SGDLS and CDR2 YYNGEE. The trim removed 0 bases at V and 4 bases at J, leaving 6 bases unmatched.

V and J are TRBV30 and TRBJ2-1; a possible D gene is TRBD2 (5 bases). Deletions cut 0 bases from V and 0 bases from J, with 12 bases between. CDR3 size: 16 residues. CDR1 GTSNPN and CDR2 SVGIG come from the germline V gene (reference sequence). The CDR3 here is CAWSVRGLGSYNEQFF. Here the CDR3 DNA reads TGTGCCTGGAGTGTACGAGGACTGGGCTCCTACAATGAGCAGTTCTTC.

This clone was seen once. The gene calls are TRBV7-8 and TRBJ2-2; D might be TRBD1 (6 bases). This CDR3 is 17 amino acids long. Germline values: CDR1 SGHVS, CDR2 FQNEAQ. Deletions cut 2 bases from V and 3 bases from J, with 16 bases between. CDR3 coding DNA: TGTGCCAGCAGCTTAAACTTCGGGACACTCCACACCGGGGAGCTGTTTTTT. This encodes CASSLNFGTLHTGELFF.

The chain carries TRBV5-5 and TRBJ1-5; D might be TRBD1 (6 bases). Trimming shortened V by 0 bases and J by 5 bases, and 9 bases separated the two germline ends. The length of the CDR3 is 14 residues. Germline lookup yields CDR1 SGHKS and CDR2 YYEKEE (reference sequence). The CDR3 DNA reads as TGTGCCAGCAGCTTGGGGGACAAGTATCAGCCCCAGCATTTT. This translates into CASSLGDKYQPQHF.

The CDR3 nucleotides read TGTGCCAGCAGCTTAACATCGCGGGGGGGAAACACCATATATTTT. Its protein product is CASSLTSRGGNTIYF. The chain is built from TRBV11-2 and TRBJ1-3; the D gene is possibly TRBD1 (5 bases). The germline V and J ends were trimmed by 2 bases and 4 bases, with 12 bases remaining between them. Germline assignment: CDR1 SGHAT and CDR2 FQNNGV. The CDR3 loop spans 15 amino acids.

The count of this clone is one. The chain joins TRBV6-1 to TRBJ2-1; 9 bases are shared with TRBD2. The ends lost 9 bases at V and 8 bases at J; junction bases unmatched: 5. This CDR3 contains 12 residues. CDR1 and CDR2 from the germline V gene are MNHNS and SASEGT. CDR3 sequence reads: CASSGRGDEQFF. The CDR3 DNA reads as TGTGCCAGTAGCGGGAGAGGGGATGAGCAGTTCTTC.

The V and J genes are TRBV13 and TRBJ1-1, with TRBD1 matching 7 bases. Germline V gives CDR1 PRHDT, CDR2 FYEKMQ (reference sequence). This CDR3 spans 17 amino acids. V lost 0 bases and J lost 4; bases outside the gene matches: 11. The DNA of the CDR3 is TGTGCCAGCAGCTTAGGGGTAGGCCAAGGGGGCAGCACTGAAGCTTTCTTT. Encoded protein: CASSLGVGQGGSTEAFF.